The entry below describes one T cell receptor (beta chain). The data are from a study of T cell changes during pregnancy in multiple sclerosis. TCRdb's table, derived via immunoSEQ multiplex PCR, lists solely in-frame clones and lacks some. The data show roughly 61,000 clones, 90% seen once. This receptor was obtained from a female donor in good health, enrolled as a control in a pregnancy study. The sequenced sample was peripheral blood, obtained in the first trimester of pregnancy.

CDR3: CASSLIGRDAKNIQYF. Here the CDR3 DNA reads TGCGCCAGCAGCTTGATCGGGAGAGATGCCAAAAACATTCAGTACTTC. This sequence joins TRBV5-1 and TRBJ2-4, with D possibly TRBD2 on 6 matching bases. This CDR3 region has 16 residues. Germline assignment: CDR1 SGHRS and CDR2 YFSETQ. Deletions cut 1 base from V and 1 base from J, with 12 bases between.